The 14 T cell receptor beta chains below come from one sample, sequenced in a study of cytomegalovirus exposure and HLA in healthy donors. 13 Jbeta primers and 60 Vbeta primers were used for the PCR. The data were produced by immunoSEQ multiplex PCR, yet TCRdb's version contains in-frame clones alone and is incomplete. This sample carries around 130,000 clones, around 80% of them seen once, and the ten largest clones take 5% to 6.5%. The sequenced sample was PBMCs. The receptors derive from a man younger than 45 in good health and CMV-seronegative.

J is TRBJ2-7 and V is TRBV2; D is possibly TRBD1 (6 bases). V was pared by 6 bases and J by 3 bases, with 18 bases between. This CDR3 has 15 amino acids. Germline CDR1 and CDR2: SNHLY and FYNNEI. The CDR3 nucleotides are TGTGCCAGCAGCGGTTTCAGGGGAGATTTCTACGAGCAGTACTTC. This codes for CASSGFRGDFYEQYF.

The rearrangement links TRBV28 to TRBJ1-4, with D possibly being TRBD1 (6 bases). CDR3 length: 14 amino acids. The V gene's germline CDR1 is MDHEN and CDR2 SYDVKM. CDR3 nucleotide sequence: TGTGCTACGGTACTACAGGGAAAGGAGGAAAAACTGTTTTTT. Translated: CATVLQGKEEKLFF.

The rearrangement joins TRBV11-2 to TRBJ2-3; 8 bases fit TRBD1. The length of the CDR3 is 15 residues. With V trimmed by 4 bases and J by 0 bases, 3 bases remained unmatched. Per germline, CDR1 SGHAT and CDR2 FQNNGV. The DNA of the CDR3 is TGTGCCAGCAGCTCGAGACAGGGGAGCACAGATACGCAGTATTTT. Its translation is CASSSRQGSTDTQYF.

This clone appeared once. The chain links TRBV7-2 to TRBJ1-2; D is possibly TRBD1 (6 bases). V lost 6 bases and J 5 bases, leaving 16 bases between the germline ends. Looked up from germline, CDR1 is SGHTA and CDR2 is FQGNSA. The CDR3 has 14 residues. For the CDR3, the DNA is TGTGCCAGCAGAATAAGTAATACAGGGTATGGCTACACCTTC. This codes for CASRISNTGYGYTF.

This clone was observed a handful of times. CDR3 sequence: CASSQGLSDRTYEQYF. The CDR3 coding sequence is TGCGCCAGCAGCCAAGGTCTATCGGACAGGACCTACGAGCAGTACTTC. The chain uses TRBV4-1 and TRBJ2-7, with 7 nucleotides matching TRBD1. The CDR3 sequence is 16 residues long. J gave up 2 bases and V 1 base, and 8 bases lay outside the gene matches. Germline lookup yields CDR1 MGHRA and CDR2 YSYEKL.

V is TRBV18 and J is TRBJ2-1; 7 nucleotides align to TRBD2. The CDR3 has 15 amino acids. From germline, CDR1 is KGHSH and CDR2 LQKENI. J was trimmed by 6 bases and V by 6 bases; bases with no gene match: 11. CDR3 nucleotide sequence: TGTGCCAGCTCCCCCGGGGAGGGTATGGTCAATGAGCAGTTCTTC. Protein product: CASSPGEGMVNEQFF.

This clone showed up many times. V is TRBV5-6 and J is TRBJ2-1; D not resolved. The germline gives CDR1 SGHDT, CDR2 YYEEEE. Trimming took 4 bases from V and 4 from J, leaving 3 bases between them. This CDR3 contains 11 residues. CDR3 bases: TGTGCCAGCAGCCTATACAATGAGCAGTTCTTC. Protein: CASSLYNEQFF.

The J gene is TRBJ2-7, the V gene TRBV5-1, with D uncertain. The CDR3 contains 13 residues. In germline, CDR1 is SGHRS, CDR2 YFSETQ. Trimming cost V 4 bases and J 7 bases, with 15 bases left between them. This CDR3 reads CASSGDPSEEQYF. CDR3 bases: TGCGCCAGCAGCGGAGACCCCTCGGAGGAGCAGTACTTC.

The chain carries TRBV6-5 and TRBJ1-2, with a tentative D call TRBD1 (5 bases). Trimming left V 8 bases short and J 5 bases short, with 9 bases between. Germline lookup yields CDR1 MNHEY and CDR2 SVGAGI. The CDR3 is 11 amino acids. The CDR3 DNA reads as TGTGCCAGCTCAGGGAAATATGGCTACACCTTC. It yields the protein CASSGKYGYTF.

This clone was counted a single time. The chain combines TRBV6-5 with TRBJ1-4; 7 bases line up with TRBD1. CDR1 and CDR2 from the germline V gene are MNHEY and SVGAGI. The CDR3 runs to 15 residues. V lost 6 bases to trimming and J lost 5 bases; unmatched junction nucleotides: 9. This CDR3 is CASRPYGTVNEKLFF. The DNA of the CDR3 is TGTGCCAGCAGGCCCTACGGGACAGTGAATGAAAAACTGTTTTTT.

About this clone: Relative to the germline gene, one junction end is altered; a read error may explain this. The V and J genes are TRBV5-6 and TRBJ1-1; the D is unclear. Germline V gene sequence: CDR1 SGHDT, CDR2 YYEEEE. The CDR3 covers 11 residues. CDR3 region: CTSSLWGVVAF. Written as DNA, the CDR3 is TGTACCAGCAGCCTGTGGGGAGTTGTAGCGTTT.

The chain carries TRBV5-6 and TRBJ2-3; no firm D call. Germline CDR1 is SGHDT and CDR2 is YYEEEE. The CDR3 has 12 amino acids. V lost 4 bases and J 0 bases, leaving 3 bases between the germline ends. The CDR3 region has the DNA TGTGCCAGCAGCCCTAGCACAGATACGCAGTATTTT. Protein product: CASSPSTDTQYF.

This clone was counted only a few times. The chain combines TRBV7-9 with TRBJ2-2, with a weak D call TRBD1 (5 bases). V was pared by 7 bases and J by 2 bases, with 8 bases between. The CDR3 runs 13 residues. Per germline, CDR1 SEHNR and CDR2 FQNEAQ (reference sequence). The CDR3 region is CASNDRNTGELFF. DNA for the CDR3: TGTGCCAGCAACGACAGAAACACCGGGGAGCTGTTTTTT. The full variable domain, rest sourced from reference TRBV7-9 and TRBJ2-2, is DTGVSQNPRHKITKRGQNVTFRCDPISEHNRLYWYRQTLGQGPEFLTYFQNEAQLEKSRLLSDRFSAERPKGSFSTLEIQRTEQGDSAMYLCASNDRNTGELFFGEGSRLTVL.

The V call is TRBV2, the J call TRBJ2-7; the D is unclear. Trimming took off 9 bases at V and 0 bases at J, with 15 bases between the two ends. The CDR3 is 14 amino acids. Germline assignment: CDR1 SNHLY and CDR2 FYNNEI. CDR3 loop: CASQTERSSYEQYF. In nucleotides, the CDR3 is TGTGCCAGTCAGACTGAGAGGAGCTCCTACGAGCAGTACTTC. Variable domain in full (rest from reference TRBV2 and TRBJ2-7): EPEVTQTPSHQVTQMGQEVILRCVPISNHLYFYWYRQILGQKVEFLVSFYNNEISEKSEIFDDQFSVERPDGSNFTLKIRSTKLEDSAMYFCASQTERSSYEQYFGPGTRLTVT.